This T cell receptor (beta chain) stems from a study of blood T cell repertoires in COVID-19. Study at large: The study drew acute and convalescent COVID-19 samples from the United States, Italy and Spain. In each case, the material was cDNA or gDNA derived from T cells, B-cell-depleted T cells, or PBMCs.

Germline lookup yields CDR1 ENHRY and CDR2 SYGVKD. V was shortened by 7 bases and J by 2 bases, with 8 bases between the two germline ends. The CDR3 extends over 12 amino acids. The protocol was immunoSEQ multiplex PCR, while the TCRdb copy is restricted to in-frame clones and leaves out a portion. The table shows 260,000 or so clones, with 87% occurring only once. The material sequenced was PBMCs or T cells enriched from blood (not recorded which). The receptor's source is a woman aged 25 to 45 with acute COVID-19. The chain couples TRBV10-3 to TRBJ1-1; D not resolved. CDR3 loop: CAITGVNTEAFF. CDR3 sequence (DNA): TGTGCCATCACCGGGGTAAACACTGAAGCTTTCTTT.